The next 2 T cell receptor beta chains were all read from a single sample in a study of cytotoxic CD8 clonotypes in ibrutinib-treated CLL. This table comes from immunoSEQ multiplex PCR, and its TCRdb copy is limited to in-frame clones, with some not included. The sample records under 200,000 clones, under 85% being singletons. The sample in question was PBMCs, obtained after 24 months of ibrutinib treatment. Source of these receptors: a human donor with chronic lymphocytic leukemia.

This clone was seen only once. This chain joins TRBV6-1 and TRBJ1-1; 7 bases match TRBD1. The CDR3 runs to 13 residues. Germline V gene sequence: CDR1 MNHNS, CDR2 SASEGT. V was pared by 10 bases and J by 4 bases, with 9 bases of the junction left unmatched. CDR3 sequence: CATVTTGRTEAFF. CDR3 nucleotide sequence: TGTGCCACCGTGACGACAGGGCGCACTGAAGCTTTCTTT.

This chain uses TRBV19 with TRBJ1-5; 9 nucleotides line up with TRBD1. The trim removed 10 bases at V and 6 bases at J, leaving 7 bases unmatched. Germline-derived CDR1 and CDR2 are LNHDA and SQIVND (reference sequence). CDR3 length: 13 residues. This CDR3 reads CATEDRGTQPQHF. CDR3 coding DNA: TGTGCCACCGAGGACAGGGGAACTCAGCCCCAGCATTTT.